The 26 T cell receptor beta chains below were found in one sample sequenced in a study of blood T cells in healthy people across ages. Primers used in a second PCR of roughly 6 to 12 cycles were a sample-barcoded 5' primer and a J-beta primer mix. TCRdb fed the 5' RACE reads into MiXCR, producing one record per CDR3 protein. The table records roughly 2 million distinct CDR3 sequences, about 50% of them present only once. Sequencing input: blood. Receptors originate from a woman aged 40 to 49 in good health.

CDR3 DNA: TGTGCCAGCAGCTTGGCTCCTAGCGGACAAGAGACCCAGTACTTC. Translation: CASSLAPSGQETQYF. The V and J genes are TRBV5-5 and TRBJ2-5; 7 bases map to TRBD2. In germline, CDR1 is SGHKS, CDR2 YYEKEE (reference sequence). V was clipped by 0 bases and J by 2 bases; unmatched bases: 4. The CDR3 extends over 15 amino acids.

The chain carries TRBV6-6 and TRBJ2-5; D is undetermined. The J call is in doubt because the DNA end fits TRBJ2-7 better. Germline V CDR1 and CDR2: MNHNY, SVGAGI (reference sequence). The CDR3 runs to 12 residues. The CDR3 here is CASSYGAHEQYF. CDR3 bases: TGTGCCAGCAGTTACGGAGCACACGAGCAGTACTTC.

In this sample, this clonotype turned up a few times. The gene calls are TRBV3-1 and TRBJ2-1; D may match TRBD1 or TRBD2 (5 bases each). The CDR3 contains 13 residues. Germline loops: CDR1 LGHDT, CDR2 YNNKEL (reference sequence). Trimming shortened V by 0 bases and J by 8 bases, and 8 bases separated the two germline ends. The CDR3 spells CASSQEGRDEQFF. DNA of the CDR3: TGTGCCAGCAGCCAAGAGGGGCGGGATGAGCAGTTCTTC.

J is TRBJ2-3 and V is TRBV5-1; D not certain. The CDR3 is made up of 14 amino acids. V was cut by 4 bases and J by 2 bases, with 11 bases left in between. Looked up from germline, CDR1 is SGHRS and CDR2 is YFSETQ. In DNA, the CDR3 is TGCGCCAGCAGCAGAGACGGATTCACAGATACGCAGTATTTT. This sequence encodes CASSRDGFTDTQYF.

The chain recombines TRBV20-1 with TRBJ2-7, with 9 bases aligning to TRBD1. CDR3 length equals 14 residues. CDR1 and CDR2 from the germline V gene are DFQATT and SNEGSKA (reference sequence). V lost 6 bases and J lost 3; bases outside the gene matches: 9. The CDR3 nucleotides are TGCAGTGCCCTCTCCGGGGACAGGGACTACGAGCAGTACTTC. Its translation: CSALSGDRDYEQYF.

J is TRBJ1-2 and V is TRBV7-9, with TRBD1 matching over 9 bases. J was trimmed by 6 bases and V by 5 bases; bases with no gene match: 7. The CDR3 spans 14 residues. The V gene's germline CDR1 is SEHNR and CDR2 FQNEAQ (reference sequence). In DNA, the CDR3 is TGTGCCAGCAGCCCATCTTGGACAGGGGATGGCTACACCTTC. It codes for CASSPSWTGDGYTF.

The V call is TRBV6-1, the J call TRBJ2-1; a possible D gene is TRBD2 (6 bases). Germline CDR1 MNHNS, CDR2 SASEGT. Trimming left V 6 bases short and J 0 bases short, with 21 bases between. This CDR3 comprises 18 residues. The CDR3 sequence: CASSRPPLASSSYNEQFF. In DNA, the CDR3 is TGTGCCAGCAGCCGACCACCTCTAGCGTCAAGCTCCTACAATGAGCAGTTCTTC.

This clonotype turned up a few times. The chain has TRBV13 and TRBJ2-1; no reliable D call. Between the trimmed V and J ends, which lost 6 bases and 2 bases, there was a span of 8 bases. The CDR3 consists of 13 residues. Germline V gene sequence: CDR1 PRHDT, CDR2 FYEKMQ (reference sequence). CDR3 region: CASRSTAYNEQFF. The DNA for the CDR3 is TGTGCCAGCAGGAGCACCGCCTACAATGAGCAGTTCTTC. The whole variable domain, remainder taken from reference TRBV13 and TRBJ2-1, is AAGVIQSPRHLIKEKRETATLKCYPIPRHDTVYWYQQGPGQDPQFLISFYEKMQSDKGSIPDRFSAQQFSDYHSELNMSSLELGDSALYFCASRSTAYNEQFFGPGTRLTVL.

The rearrangement uses TRBV24-1 and TRBJ2-1; 8 nucleotides agree with TRBD2. V gave up 3 bases and J gave up 7 bases; unmatched junction bases: 13. Germline values: CDR1 KGHDR, CDR2 SFDVKD. The CDR3 is made up of 17 amino acids. CDR3 DNA sequence: TGTGCCACCAGTGATGGAGGAACGGGGGGGGCTCAGAATGAGCAGTTCTTC. This gives the protein CATSDGGTGGAQNEQFF.

The chain combines TRBV29-1 with TRBJ2-1, with a possible D match to TRBD2 (6 bases). The J call may be wrong; the DNA end is better matched by TRBJ2-7. This CDR3 spans 14 amino acids. Germline CDR1 SQVTM, CDR2 ANQGSEA. CDR3 sequence (DNA): TGCAGCGCTTACCGGGACTCCTCCTACAATGAGCAGTACTTC. Its protein product is CSAYRDSSYNEQYF.

The chain joins TRBV6-5 to TRBJ1-2; 7 bases line up with TRBD1. This CDR3 has 15 amino acids. The J segment lost 7 bases and the V segment lost 0 bases, leaving 8 bases of the junction unmatched. The germline gives CDR1 MNHEY, CDR2 SVGAGI. CDR3 sequence reads: CASSYSVTGFGGYTF. The DNA for the CDR3 is TGTGCCAGCAGTTACTCGGTGACAGGGTTTGGTGGCTACACCTTC.

The rearrangement joins TRBV4-1 to TRBJ2-4; 10 nucleotides line up with TRBD1. The end of the DNA aligns better with TRBJ2-7, so the J call may be wrong. CDR1 MGHRA and CDR2 YSYEKL come from the germline V gene. The CDR3 consists of 15 residues. The CDR3 spells CASSHRQGALYEQYF. DNA of the CDR3: TGCGCCAGCAGCCATCGACAGGGGGCGCTTTACGAGCAGTACTTC.

This clonotype occurred a few times. V gene TRBV6-5 combines with J gene TRBJ2-5, with TRBD1 identical over 9 bases. Germline V lookup: CDR1 MNHEY, CDR2 SVGAGI. Germline trimming cut 2 bases from V and 5 bases from J; bases unmatched to any gene: 9. This CDR3 is 16 amino acids long. Here the CDR3 reads CASSYPTGGLSETQYF. Written as DNA, the CDR3 is TGTGCCAGCAGTTACCCGACAGGGGGTCTATCGGAGACCCAGTACTTC.

The J gene is TRBJ2-5, the V gene TRBV20-1, with 8 bases aligning to TRBD1. The CDR3 loop spans 14 amino acids. Per the germline V gene, CDR1 is DFQATT and CDR2 is SNEGSKA (reference sequence). V gave up 4 bases and J gave up 4 bases; unmatched junction bases: 8. The CDR3 loop reads CSATPRTGRETQYF. For the CDR3, the DNA is TGCAGTGCTACACCCAGGACAGGGAGAGAGACCCAGTACTTC.

The chain is built from TRBV7-6 and TRBJ2-1, with 8 bases aligning to TRBD1. The CDR3 is 14 amino acids. J lost 4 bases, V lost 4 bases, and 3 bases had no gene match. Germline V gene lookup returns CDR1 SGHVS and CDR2 FNYEAQ. The CDR3 DNA is TGTGCCAGCAGCTCCCGGACAGGGTACAATGAGCAGTTCTTC. Amino acid sequence: CASSSRTGYNEQFF.

This chain joins TRBV6-2 or TRBV6-3 and TRBJ2-5; 9 nucleotides match TRBD2. This CDR3 contains 17 residues. The germline gives CDR1 MNHEY, CDR2 SVGEGT. V lost 0 bases to trimming and J lost 11 bases; unmatched junction nucleotides: 16. CDR3 residues: CASSYSTSGGISNEQYF. In nucleotides, the CDR3 is TGTGCCAGCAGTTACTCGACGAGCGGGGGGATTAGCAATGAGCAGTACTTC.

This clonotype appeared a single time. The gene calls are TRBV11-2 and TRBJ2-3; 11 positions match TRBD2. The CDR3 is 16 residues long. V lost 5 bases to trimming and J lost 0 bases; unmatched junction nucleotides: 4. Germline V gene lookup returns CDR1 SGHAT and CDR2 FQNNGV. The CDR3 loop reads CASSRTSGSSTDTQYF. The CDR3 nucleotides read TGTGCCAGCAGCCGTACTAGCGGGAGCAGCACAGATACGCAGTATTTT.

This chain joins TRBV27 and TRBJ2-2; 8 nucleotides match TRBD1. J lost 4 bases, V lost 3 bases, and 7 bases had no gene match. This CDR3 region has 16 residues. Germline loops: CDR1 MNHEY, CDR2 SMNVEV (reference sequence). The CDR3 DNA reads as TGTGCCAGCAGTTTTCATGGGACAGGTGTCACCGGGGAGCTGTTTTTT. Translated: CASSFHGTGVTGELFF.

The rearrangement uses TRBV10-3 and TRBJ2-1; TRBD1 matches at 7 bases. Trimming at V came to 6 bases and at J to 6 bases, leaving 5 bases not matched to a gene. This CDR3 has 13 amino acids. Germline lookup yields CDR1 ENHRY and CDR2 SYGVKD. The CDR3 sequence is CAIRQGVRNEQFF. In DNA form, the CDR3 reads TGTGCCATCAGGCAGGGGGTGCGCAATGAGCAGTTCTTC.

This rearrangement joins TRBV27 to TRBJ2-1, with D maybe TRBD2 (6 bases). CDR1 and CDR2 (germline): MNHEY, SMNVEV (reference sequence). The CDR3 sequence is 15 residues long. V was cut by 6 bases and J by 4 bases, with 16 bases left in between. CDR3 region: CASSRTGDHYNEQFF. For the CDR3, the DNA is TGTGCCAGCAGCCGCACGGGGGACCATTACAATGAGCAGTTCTTC.

The genes are TRBV24-1 and TRBJ2-3, with 11 bases that match TRBD1. The CDR3 has 13 amino acids. Germline V lookup: CDR1 KGHDR, CDR2 SFDVKD. V trimming: 10 bases; J trimming: 6 bases; junction bases outside the gene matches: 5. CDR3 loop: CATGQGADDTQYF. The CDR3 nucleotides read TGTGCCACAGGACAGGGGGCGGACGATACGCAGTATTTT.

The chain is built from TRBV10-3 and TRBJ2-3; D gene ambiguous. Germline V gene lookup returns CDR1 ENHRY and CDR2 SYGVKD. This CDR3 spans 14 amino acids. The ends were cut back, 7 bases at V and 2 bases at J, with 13 bases in the middle. Here the CDR3 reads CAIMSGGDTDTQYF. DNA for the CDR3: TGTGCCATCATGAGTGGTGGAGACACAGATACGCAGTATTTT.

A few counts support this clonotype. The V and J genes are TRBV15 and TRBJ2-3; 9 bases map to TRBD2. CDR1 is LNHNV and CDR2 is YYDKDF in the germline V gene (reference sequence). The CDR3 is 16 residues long. Unmatched junction bases numbered 6, after V lost 3 bases and J lost 2 bases. CDR3 residues: CATSRGLAIDTDTQYF. CDR3 nucleotide sequence: TGTGCCACCAGCAGGGGACTAGCTATTGACACAGATACGCAGTATTTT. Looking up the rest from reference TRBV15 and TRBJ2-3 gives the full variable domain: DAMVIQNPRYQVTQFGKPVTLSCSQTLNHNVMYWYQQKSSQAPKLLFHYYDKDFNNEADTPDNFQSRRPNTSFCFLDIRSPGLGDTAMYLCATSRGLAIDTDTQYFGPGTRLTVL.

V is TRBV14 and J is TRBJ2-5; tentatively, D is TRBD1 (5 bases). The germline gives CDR1 SGHDN, CDR2 FVKESK. This CDR3 region has 18 residues. Between the trimmed V and J ends, which lost 2 bases and 0 bases, there was a span of 19 bases. In DNA, the CDR3 is TGTGCCAGCAGCCAACTACAGGAAAATGGGATGTACCAAGAGACCCAGTACTTC. Translation: CASSQLQENGMYQETQYF.

The chain joins TRBV6-6 to TRBJ2-2; D not certain. Germline V gene data show CDR1 as MNHNY and CDR2 as SVGAGI (reference sequence). V was clipped by 6 bases and J by 1 base, with 12 bases between them. The CDR3 length is 15 residues. The CDR3 nucleotides read TGTGCCAGCAGCGAACCGGGCCGGAACACCGGGGAGCTGTTTTTT. It translates to CASSEPGRNTGELFF.

A word on this clonotype: An end of the junction differs from the germline gene, which may be a read error. The chain joins TRBV7-2 to TRBJ1-6; 7 bases match TRBD1. Per germline, CDR1 SGHTA and CDR2 FQGNSA. The CDR3 runs 13 residues. This chain's CDR3 is CASSYPGGSPLHF. The DNA for the CDR3 is TGTGCCAGTAGCTACCCAGGGGGTTCACCCCTCCACTTT.